This is a list of T cell receptor beta chains from one sample in a study of blood T cell repertoires in COVID-19. Libraries were prepared by immunoSEQ multiplex PCR; TCRdb keeps only in-frame clonotypes and omits some of them. The sample carries about 120,000 clones, roughly 80% recorded once. Sequenced material: peripheral blood. These receptors originate from a man aged 65-85 years with acute or convalescent COVID-19. CDR3s include the opening cysteine and the closing phenylalanine or tryptophan. A D gene is named only where the DNA matches it firmly. For some rows the clone size is stated as once, few or many, or as a class when expanded; others skip it.

v_gene	j_gene	d_gene	abundance	CDR3aa	CDR3nt
TRBV5-1	TRBJ2-1	.	.	CASSDSLNEQFF	TGCGCCAGCAGTGATAGCCTGAATGAGCAGTTCTTC
TRBV4-1	TRBJ2-4	TRBD1	.	CASSQDTGGVQYF	TGCGCCAGCAGCCAAGATACAGGGGGCGTTCAGTACTTC
TRBV28	TRBJ1-5	TRBD1	.	CASSFGQGGNQPQHF	TGTGCCAGCAGTTTTGGACAGGGGGGAAATCAGCCCCAGCATTTT
TRBV5-1	TRBJ1-3	.	.	CASSSSSGNTIYF	TGCGCCAGCAGCTCGAGCTCTGGAAACACCATATATTTT
TRBV9	TRBJ1-2	.	once	CASSATGSNYGYTF	TGTGCCAGCAGCGCTACGGGGAGTAACTATGGCTACACCTTC
TRBV28	TRBJ1-1	.	few	CASSFQGHGAFF	TGTGCCAGCAGTTTTCAGGGGCACGGAGCTTTCTTT
TRBV5-1	TRBJ2-6	.	.	CASMGDSGANVLTF	TGCGCCAGCATGGGCGACTCTGGGGCCAACGTCCTGACTTTC
TRBV7-2	TRBJ2-2	.	.	CASSFLTFTGELFF	TGTGCCAGCAGCTTTCTAACGTTCACCGGGGAGCTGTTTTTT
TRBV19	TRBJ2-2	.	.	CASRPSGGTGELFF	TGTGCCAGTAGACCCTCCGGAGGTACCGGGGAGCTGTTTTTT
TRBV9	TRBJ2-3	TRBD2	.	CASSDRTSGEITDTQYF	TGTGCCAGCAGCGACCGGACTAGCGGGGAGATCACAGATACGCAGTATTTT
TRBV15	TRBJ2-7	TRBD2	few	CATSRVGLAGRNYEQYF	TGTGCCACCAGCAGAGTCGGGCTAGCGGGAAGGAACTACGAGCAGTACTTC
TRBV30	TRBJ2-7	TRBD1	.	CAWTGTGNRRQYF	TGTGCCTGGACGGGGACAGGTAATCGAAGGCAGTACTTC
TRBV19	TRBJ1-5	.	.	CASTLRDNQPQHF	TGTGCCAGTACGCTACGAGATAATCAGCCCCAGCATTTT
TRBV10-3	TRBJ1-1	.	.	CAISDPKGAGEAFF	TGTGCCATCAGTGACCCTAAGGGCGCGGGAGAAGCTTTCTTT
TRBV19	TRBJ2-7	TRBD1	.	CASRIDGTGETYEQYF	TGTGCCAGTAGGATAGACGGGACAGGGGAAACCTACGAGCAGTACTTC
TRBV28	TRBJ2-1	TRBD2	.	CASSSTSGSPLF	TGTGCCAGCAGTTCGACTAGCGGGAGCCCCCTCTTC
TRBV20-1	TRBJ2-1	TRBD2	once	CSASRSSGRLYNEQFF	TGCAGTGCCAGTAGGTCTAGCGGGAGGCTCTACAATGAGCAGTTCTTC
TRBV10-3	TRBJ1-6	TRBD1	.	CAIRGTDYNSPLHF	TGTGCCATCAGGGGGACAGATTATAATTCACCCCTCCACTTT
TRBV5-1	TRBJ2-2	.	.	CASSLASTGELFF	TGCGCCAGCAGCTTGGCTAGCACCGGGGAGCTGTTTTTT
TRBV10-3	TRBJ1-1	.	once	CAISEDNEAFF	TGTGCCATCAGTGAGGACAACGAAGCTTTCTTT
TRBV24-1	TRBJ2-2	TRBD2	.	CATSGVGLAGGPYTGELFF	TGTGCCACCAGTGGTGTGGGACTAGCGGGGGGGCCTTACACCGGGGAGCTGTTTTTT
TRBV6-2/TRBV6-3	TRBJ1-6	.	.	CASSYRSSYNSPLHF	TGTGCCAGCAGTTACCGGAGCTCCTATAATTCACCCCTCCACTTT
TRBV5-1	TRBJ2-1	.	.	CASSPSRGTRYNEQFF	TGCGCCAGCAGCCCATCCCGGGGAACCCGCTACAATGAGCAGTTCTTC
TRBV14	TRBJ1-1	.	.	CASSQDRVSEAFF	TGTGCCAGCAGCCAAGATCGGGTCTCGGAAGCTTTCTTT
TRBV5-5	TRBJ1-1	.	.	CASSLRYGSLPVLNTEAFF	TGTGCCAGCAGTCTCCGTTACGGGAGTTTGCCTGTATTGAACACTGAAGCTTTCTTT
TRBV5-4	TRBJ2-6	.	.	CASRPRGGGGANVLTF	TGTGCCAGCAGACCTAGGGGGGGCGGTGGGGCCAACGTCCTGACTTTC
TRBV5-4	TRBJ2-4	TRBD1	.	CASSLRQGANIQYF	TGTGCCAGCAGCTTGAGACAGGGCGCGAACATTCAGTACTTC
TRBV9	TRBJ1-2	TRBD1	.	CASSGQGAYGYTF	TGTGCCAGCAGCGGACAGGGGGCTTATGGCTACACCTTC
TRBV6-1	TRBJ2-2	.	.	CASSALSGGYSNTGELFF	TGTGCCAGCAGTGCCCTATCTGGGGGCTATTCGAACACCGGGGAGCTGTTTTTT
TRBV7-7	TRBJ2-1	.	.	CASSLSPGLGANEQFF	TGTGCTAGCAGCTTATCGCCGGGCCTTGGGGCCAATGAGCAGTTCTTC
TRBV2	TRBJ2-7	.	.	CASSGTGSTLF	TGTGCCAGCAGTGGTACCGGGTCAACATTATTC
TRBV3-1/TRBV3-2	TRBJ2-7	.	.	CASSQRGTAPYEQYF	TGTGCCAGCAGCCAACGGGGGACAGCTCCCTACGAGCAGTACTTC
TRBV14	TRBJ2-4	TRBD1	.	CASSLGTGAPQYF	TGTGCCAGCAGCCTGGGGACAGGGGCCCCTCAGTACTTC
TRBV24-1	TRBJ2-3	TRBD2	.	CATSPLRGLAGDTDTQYF	TGTGCCACCAGTCCCCTCCGAGGACTAGCGGGGGACACAGATACGCAGTATTTT